This T cell receptor beta chain was profiled in a study of tumor-infiltrating lymphocytes in localized non-small cell lung cancer. Study as a whole: Each patient gave resected tumor and non-adjacent uninvolved lung tissue.

Overall study results and limits: TCR sequencing covered a subset of patients with enough tissue. IM1 and IM2 tumors showed no difference in T-cell fraction.

Sequencing was performed with immunoSEQ multiplex PCR; in TCRdb, only in-frame clones are kept and a portion is missing. Among around 25,000 clones listed, roughly 73% were seen once. In the case of this clone: As yet, its antigen is unknown.

Sequencing input: lung tumor tissue. The clonotype originates from a human donor with non-small cell lung cancer.

The chain's CDR3 is CASALVGAYTF. The CDR3 nucleotides are TGTGCCAGCGCCCTCGTAGGGGCCTACACCTTC. The genes are TRBV7-2 and TRBJ1-2, with a possible D match to TRBD1 (5 bases). V was cut by 8 bases and J by 10 bases, with 14 bases left in between. The V gene's germline CDR1 is SGHTA and CDR2 FQGNSA. This CDR3 has 11 amino acids. The whole variable domain, filled in from reference TRBV7-2 and TRBJ1-2, reads GAGVSQSPSNKVTEKGKDVELRCDPISGHTALYWYRQSLGQGLEFLIYFQGNSAPDKSGLPSDRFSAERTGGSVSTLTIQRTQQEDSAVYLCASALVGAYTFGSGTRLTVV.